This TCR beta chain was sequenced for a study of cytomegalovirus exposure and HLA in healthy donors (dated by TCRdb to between 2016 and 2019). In terms of the full investigation: A later analysis indicated that the roughly 130 validation repertoires were generated on the platform also employed for the roughly 730 repertoires of the first cohort. The study aimed to test whether cataloging public T cell receptors could reveal signatures of past pathogen exposure. A separate validation cohort of about 110 different subjects was used in addition to the 666-subject first cohort. To predict cytomegalovirus infection status, the study combined high-throughput TCR immunosequencing, statistical association of individual TCRs with disease status, and machine learning.

The donors belonged to the validation cohort of approximately 130 subjects, which was separate from the roughly 670-subject first cohort. The count of this clone is one. This clone's antigen is unknown. Base qualities are missing; no much larger clone stands one base away. CDR1 is given as SGHTS and CDR2 as YDEGEE, both from the germline V gene. V is cut back by 1 base and J by 5 bases, with 17 bases in the junction unmatched. Its CDR3 holds 18 amino acids, cysteine through phenylalanine. The retained sequence is limited to the CDR3, 54 bases, with the frame set at the first base. General findings and caveats noted by the study authors: Across donors, most TCR sequences were observed very rarely, whereas some public TCRs were present in many individuals. In the study, some 160 TCR beta chains were listed as associated with cytomegalovirus. Three of the identified cytomegalovirus-associated TCR beta chains were confirmed in vitro to be specific for cytomegalovirus antigens. According to the authors, the approach could potentially be generalized to other disease states and immunological phenotypes. A later analysis found that TCRs clustered in the first cohort also tended to co-occur in the roughly 120 validation repertoires, with 94% of cluster scores above 0. Cytomegalovirus status was reported to be diagnosed by the classifier with high specificity and sensitivity in both the original and validation cohorts. All 120 or so repertoires were used to score co-occurrence in the validation cohort in a later analysis, because that analysis had no HLA typing for the cohort.

Preparation of the library involved the immunoSEQ multiplex PCR assay. On the authors' methods: A statistical classification framework was developed to diagnose cytomegalovirus status using the catalog of TCR beta chain sequences. What TCRdb holds here is the immuneACCESS table cut down to in-frame rearrangements. Part of the clones is not present; checked against another copy, under half of the missing clones reflect an unresolved V gene, and the others are unexplained. D and trimming were read from the DNA, whereas the V and J calls and clone size are those reported in that table. This sample lists some 170,000 clones; approximately 96% were detected once. The top ten hold about 0.89% of the sample.

Sequencing input: PBMCs. The chain was built from TRBV5-8 and TRBJ1-1; 7 middle bases align to TRBD1. The receptor comes from a woman aged 18-29 years in good health and CMV-seronegative. This receptor carries the CDR3 CASSLFLIGGRGNTEAFF. The nucleotide sequence reads as follows: TGTGCCAGCAGCTTGTTCTTGATTGGAGGCAGGGGGAATACTGAAGCTTTCTTT.